These 17 T cell receptor beta chains came from one sample sequenced in a study of blood T cell repertoires in COVID-19. The method was immunoSEQ multiplex PCR; TCRdb's version includes in-frame clones alone and lacks a portion of them. The repertoire holds some 220,000 clones, with approximately 83% as singletons. Source material: peripheral blood. These receptors originate from a woman aged 25 to 39 with COVID-19, enrolled during active disease.

This rearrangement joins TRBV28 to TRBJ2-1; D might be TRBD2 (6 bases). Germline CDR1 is MDHEN and CDR2 is SYDVKM. V shed 5 bases and J shed 0 bases, with 14 bases lying between them. The CDR3 runs to 16 residues. CDR3 bases: TGTGCCAGCAGTATATTAGCGGATATCTCCTACAATGAGCAGTTCTTC. Translating it yields CASSILADISYNEQFF.

V is TRBV3-1 (or the pseudogene TRBV3-2) and J is TRBJ1-4, with D tentatively TRBD1 (5 bases). Trimming stripped 3 bases from V and 7 bases from J, with 30 bases between. CDR1 is LGHDT, CDR2 YNNKEL, per germline (reference sequence). The length of the CDR3 is 20 residues. The chain's CDR3 is CASSHSPRQFALGRSEKLFF. In DNA form, the CDR3 reads TGTGCCAGCAGCCACAGTCCCAGACAGTTTGCCCTAGGTCGTAGTGAAAAACTGTTTTTT.

This clone was recorded a few times. The chain combines TRBV5-6 with TRBJ1-2, with D tentatively TRBD1 (5 bases). CDR3 length: 17 residues. Per germline, CDR1 SGHDT and CDR2 YYEEEE. Trimming left V 3 bases short and J 0 bases short, with 18 bases between. This CDR3 is CASSYRGGGRTNYGYTF. In DNA, the CDR3 is TGTGCCAGCAGCTACCGGGGCGGGGGAAGGACTAACTATGGCTACACCTTC.

The gene calls are TRBV28 and TRBJ1-2; no firm D call. Deletions cut 5 bases from V and 5 bases from J, with 12 bases between. This CDR3 region has 13 residues. The germline CDR1 and CDR2 sequences are MDHEN and SYDVKM. The CDR3 here is CASSPPGGYGYTF. The CDR3 region has the DNA TGTGCCAGCAGTCCGCCGGGCGGGTATGGCTACACCTTC.

This sequence joins TRBV7-9 and TRBJ2-3; the D is unclear. Deletions cut 3 bases from V and 4 bases from J, with 17 bases between. Germline values: CDR1 SEHNR, CDR2 FQNEAQ (reference sequence). This CDR3 is 16 amino acids long. The CDR3 DNA reads TGTGCCAGCAGCTTCGTGACATTGGCCCGCCCAGATACGCAGTATTTT. This codes for CASSFVTLARPDTQYF.

This chain links TRBV19 with TRBJ1-1; tentative D call: TRBD1 (6 bases). This CDR3 is 14 amino acids long. Trimming removed 4 bases at V and 0 bases at J, with 9 bases between. Per germline, CDR1 LNHDA and CDR2 SQIVND (reference sequence). The CDR3 protein is CASSNRQVNTEAFF. Written as DNA, the CDR3 is TGTGCCAGTAGTAATAGACAGGTGAACACTGAAGCTTTCTTT. Together with reference TRBV19 and TRBJ1-1, the CDR3 gives the full variable domain: DGGITQSPKYLFRKEGQNVTLSCEQNLNHDAMYWYRQDPGQGLRLIYYSQIVNDFQKGDIAEGYSVSREKKESFPLTVTSAQKNPTAFYLCASSNRQVNTEAFFGQGTRLTVV.

The gene calls are TRBV28 and TRBJ2-2; TRBD2 matches 7 bases. The junction had 3 bases not matched to a gene; V was cut back by 3 bases and J by 5 bases. The length of the CDR3 is 14 residues. The germline V gene encodes CDR1 MDHEN and CDR2 SYDVKM. The chain's CDR3 is CASSFQRGTGELFF. The CDR3 DNA is TGTGCCAGCAGTTTTCAGCGGGGTACCGGGGAGCTGTTTTTT. The full variable domain, completed using reference TRBV28 and TRBJ2-2, is DVKVTQSSRYLVKRTGEKVFLECVQDMDHENMFWYRQDPGLGLRLIYFSYDVKMKEKGDIPEGYSVSREKKERFSLILESASTNQTSMYLCASSFQRGTGELFFGEGSRLTVL.

There are a few counts of this clone. For the CDR3, the DNA is TGTGCCAGCAGCATCGGACAGGGTAGCACCGGGGAGCTGTTTTTT. This sequence encodes CASSIGQGSTGELFF. The rearrangement uses TRBV5-4 and TRBJ2-2; 8 nucleotides agree with TRBD1. V gave up 4 bases and J gave up 4 bases; unmatched junction bases: 6. The length of the CDR3 is 15 residues. Germline CDR1 is SGHNT and CDR2 is YYREEE (reference sequence). Full variable domain (missing parts from reference TRBV5-4 and TRBJ2-2): ETGVTQSPTHLIKTRGQQVTLRCSSQSGHNTVSWYQQALGQGPQFIFQYYREEENGRGNFPPRFSGLQFPNYSSELNVNALELDDSALYLCASSIGQGSTGELFFGEGSRLTVL.

V is TRBV7-6 and J is TRBJ2-7; tentatively, D is TRBD1 (6 bases). Germline V gives CDR1 SGHVS, CDR2 FNYEAQ. CDR3 size: 15 residues. Trimming took 0 bases from V and 2 from J, leaving 11 bases between them. The CDR3 bases are TGTGCCAGCAGCTTAGCGCCAGGGGCCACCTACGAGCAGTACTTC. It is translated as CASSLAPGATYEQYF.

This sequence joins TRBV5-6 and TRBJ1-5; D not resolved. The CDR3 length is 15 residues. Germline V gives CDR1 SGHDT, CDR2 YYEEEE. V lost 0 bases and J 5 bases, leaving 12 bases between the germline ends. The DNA of the CDR3 is TGTGCCAGCAGCTTGGCCGAGAACCCTTATCAGCCCCAGCATTTT. As protein: CASSLAENPYQPQHF.

V and J are TRBV3-1 (or the pseudogene TRBV3-2) and TRBJ1-2; tentatively, D is TRBD1 (6 bases). CDR3 length: 18 amino acids. The germline V gene has CDR1 LGHDT and CDR2 YNNKEL (reference sequence). V was trimmed by 0 bases and J by 7 bases, leaving 24 bases between them. The CDR3 loop is CASSQDQGPTVRRGGYTF. CDR3 coding DNA: TGTGCCAGCAGCCAAGATCAGGGGCCCACTGTTCGTCGGGGTGGCTACACCTTC.

This rearrangement joins TRBV5-6 to TRBJ2-1; D is perhaps TRBD2 (6 bases). This CDR3 contains 18 residues. CDR1 and CDR2 from the germline V gene are SGHDT and YYEEEE. Trimming left V 5 bases short and J 8 bases short, with 29 bases between. CDR3 DNA sequence: TGTGCCAGCAGTGGGGGGAAGAGGGGAGGAGGAGATTTCTATGAGCAGTTCTTC. This codes for CASSGGKRGGGDFYEQFF.

The genes are TRBV4-2 and TRBJ1-2; D is ambiguous. The CDR3 extends over 16 amino acids. The germline V and J ends were trimmed by 1 base and 5 bases, with 17 bases remaining between them. CDR1 and CDR2 (germline): LGHNA, YNFKEQ. Here the CDR3 DNA reads TGTGCCAGCAGCCAAGTGGCAAGCACTACCATATATGGCTACACCTTC. Protein sequence: CASSQVASTTIYGYTF.

The chain combines TRBV5-1 with TRBJ2-2; 9 bases agree with TRBD1. The length of the CDR3 is 15 residues. V was clipped by 2 bases and J by 5 bases; unmatched bases: 4. Germline values: CDR1 SGHRS, CDR2 YFSETQ. The CDR3 DNA reads as TGCGCCAGCAGCTTCGGGACAGGGATTACCGGGGAGCTGTTTTTT. It is translated as CASSFGTGITGELFF.

The gene calls are TRBV6-5 and TRBJ1-6, with a weak D call TRBD1 (6 bases). Trimming pared 4 bases from V and 13 bases from J, leaving 17 bases between. Germline V CDR1 and CDR2: MNHEY, SVGAGI. The CDR3 totals 14 residues. CDR3: CASSFRDNRAPLHF. The DNA of the CDR3 is TGTGCCAGCAGTTTCCGGGACAATAGGGCTCCCCTCCACTTT.

The chain carries TRBV18 and TRBJ1-1, with TRBD1 matching over 11 bases. The CDR3 sequence is 16 residues long. Germline loops: CDR1 KGHSH, CDR2 LQKENI. V shed 6 bases, J shed 1 base, and the junction held 7 bases outside the gene matches. In DNA, the CDR3 is TGTGCCAGCTCGCCCGTGGGGACAGGGGGGAACACTGAAGCTTTCTTT. Its translation: CASSPVGTGGNTEAFF.

This clone appeared a single time. The V call is TRBV5-4, the J call TRBJ1-2, with 8 bases aligning to TRBD1. The CDR3 runs 15 residues. The junction had 8 bases not matched to a gene; V was cut back by 5 bases and J by 2 bases. The germline V gene encodes CDR1 SGHNT and CDR2 YYREEE (reference sequence). CDR3 residues: CASRSSDRVNYGYTF. DNA for the CDR3: TGTGCCAGCAGAAGCTCGGACAGGGTGAACTATGGCTACACCTTC.